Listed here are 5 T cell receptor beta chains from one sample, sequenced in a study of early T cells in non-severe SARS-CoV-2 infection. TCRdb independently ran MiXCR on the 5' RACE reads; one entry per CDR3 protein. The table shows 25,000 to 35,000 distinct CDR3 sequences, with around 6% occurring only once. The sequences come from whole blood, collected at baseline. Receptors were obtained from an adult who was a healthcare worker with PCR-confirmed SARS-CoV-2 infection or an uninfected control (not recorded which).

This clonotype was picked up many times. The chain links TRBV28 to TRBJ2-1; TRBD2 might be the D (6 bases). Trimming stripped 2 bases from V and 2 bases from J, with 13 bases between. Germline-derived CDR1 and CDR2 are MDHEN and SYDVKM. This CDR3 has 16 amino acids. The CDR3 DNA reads TGTGCCAGCAGTTTAGCTCTGGGGGGTACCTACAATGAGCAGTTCTTC. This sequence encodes CASSLALGGTYNEQFF. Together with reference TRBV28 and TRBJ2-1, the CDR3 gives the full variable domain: DVKVTQSSRYLVKRTGEKVFLECVQDMDHENMFWYRQDPGLGLRLIYFSYDVKMKEKGDIPEGYSVSREKKERFSLILESASTNQTSMYLCASSLALGGTYNEQFFGPGTRLTVL.

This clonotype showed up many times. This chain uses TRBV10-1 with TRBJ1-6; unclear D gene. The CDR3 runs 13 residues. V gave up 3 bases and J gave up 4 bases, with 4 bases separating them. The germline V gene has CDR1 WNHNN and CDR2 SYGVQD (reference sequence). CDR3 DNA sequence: TGCGCCAGCAGTGAACAGTATAATTCACCCCTCCACTTT. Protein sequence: CASSEQYNSPLHF.

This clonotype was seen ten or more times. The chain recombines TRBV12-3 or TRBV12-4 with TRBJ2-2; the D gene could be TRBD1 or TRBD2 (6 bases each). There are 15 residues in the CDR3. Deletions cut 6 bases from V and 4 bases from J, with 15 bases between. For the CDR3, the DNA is TGTGCCAGCAGGAGGGGGGCGCGGGTCACCGGGGAGCTGTTTTTT. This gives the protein CASRRGARVTGELFF.

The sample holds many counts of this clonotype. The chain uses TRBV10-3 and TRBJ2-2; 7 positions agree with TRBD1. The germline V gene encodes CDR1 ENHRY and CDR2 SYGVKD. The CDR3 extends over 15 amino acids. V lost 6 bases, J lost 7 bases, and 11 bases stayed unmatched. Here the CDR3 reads CAIRPTGLMNGELFF. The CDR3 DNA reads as TGTGCCATCAGACCGACAGGGTTGATGAACGGGGAGCTGTTTTTT.

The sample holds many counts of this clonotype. CDR3 in amino acids: CASSPSGVSNQPQHF. The CDR3 DNA reads as TGTGCCAGCTCACCATCTGGGGTTAGCAATCAGCCCCAGCATTTT. V usage is TRBV18 and J usage is TRBJ1-5; D is ambiguous. There are 15 residues in the CDR3. The germline gives CDR1 KGHSH, CDR2 LQKENI. Trimming pared 2 bases from V and 0 bases from J, leaving 8 bases between.